This T cell receptor (beta chain) was recorded in a study of blood T cell repertoires in COVID-19. Germline V CDR1 and CDR2: MDHEN, SYDVKM. The CDR3 contains 14 residues. J gave up 4 bases and V 4 bases, and 6 bases lay outside the gene matches. This clone was seen a handful of times. Methods used by the authors: Using reference gene primer amplification, nucleated cell counts were estimated. Generated by immunoSEQ multiplex PCR, the TCRdb table keeps only in-frame clones and is missing some. For V, J and clone size, that table is used; D and trimming come from the DNA. The sample shows approximately 200,000 clones, 85% to 90% of them seen only once.

The source is a woman aged 40-49 years with acute COVID-19. Sequenced: PBMCs or T cells enriched from blood (not recorded which). This rearrangement joins TRBV28 to TRBJ1-2; 7 nucleotides align to TRBD1. As DNA, the CDR3 is TGTGCCAGCAGTTCTCCGGGACAGACCTATGGCTACACCTTC. Residues: CASSSPGQTYGYTF.